This T cell receptor (beta chain) emerged from a study of blood T cell repertoires in COVID-19. Individuals drawn from 24 US areas were roughly 18 to 100 years old. TCRdb's table, derived via immunoSEQ multiplex PCR, lists solely in-frame clones and lacks some. The data show about 280,000 clones, with almost 90% seen just once and roughly 1.6% held by the top ten. The sequenced sample was PBMCs or T cells enriched from blood (not recorded which). The clonotype originates from a woman aged 18-29 years with acute COVID-19.

The CDR3 region has the DNA TGTGCCTGGAGTGTTACTAGCGGGAGTTCAGATACGCAGTATTTT. Translated, it gives CAWSVTSGSSDTQYF. V usage is TRBV30 and J usage is TRBJ2-3; TRBD2 matches at 11 bases. The germline V gene encodes CDR1 GTSNPN and CDR2 SVGIG (reference sequence). There are 15 residues in the CDR3. V lost 0 bases to trimming and J lost 4 bases; unmatched junction nucleotides: 3.